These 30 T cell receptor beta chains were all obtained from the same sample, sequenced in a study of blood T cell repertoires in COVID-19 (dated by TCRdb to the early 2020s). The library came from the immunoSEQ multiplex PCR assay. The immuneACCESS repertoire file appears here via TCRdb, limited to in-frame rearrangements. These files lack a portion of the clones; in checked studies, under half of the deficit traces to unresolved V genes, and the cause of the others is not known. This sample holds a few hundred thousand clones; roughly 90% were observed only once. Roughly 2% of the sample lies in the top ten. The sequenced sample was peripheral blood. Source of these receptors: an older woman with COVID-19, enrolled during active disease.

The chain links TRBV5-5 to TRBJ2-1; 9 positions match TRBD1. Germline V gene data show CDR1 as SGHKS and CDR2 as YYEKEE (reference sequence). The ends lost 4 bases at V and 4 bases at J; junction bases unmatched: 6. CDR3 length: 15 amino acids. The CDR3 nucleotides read TGTGCCAGCAGCGCCGGGACAGGGAGTTACAATGAGCAGTTCTTC. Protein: CASSAGTGSYNEQFF.

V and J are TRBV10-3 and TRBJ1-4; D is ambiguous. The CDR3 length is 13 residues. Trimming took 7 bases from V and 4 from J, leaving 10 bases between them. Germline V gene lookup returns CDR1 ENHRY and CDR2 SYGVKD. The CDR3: CAINAGYNEKLFF. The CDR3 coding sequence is TGTGCCATCAATGCGGGGTATAATGAAAAACTGTTTTTT.

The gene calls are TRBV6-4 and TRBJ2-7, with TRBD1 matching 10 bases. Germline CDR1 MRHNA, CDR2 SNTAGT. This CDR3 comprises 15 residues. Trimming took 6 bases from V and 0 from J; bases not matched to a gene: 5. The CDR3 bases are TGTGCCAGCAGCCCGACAGGGGGCTACTCCTACGAGCAGTACTTC. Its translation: CASSPTGGYSYEQYF.

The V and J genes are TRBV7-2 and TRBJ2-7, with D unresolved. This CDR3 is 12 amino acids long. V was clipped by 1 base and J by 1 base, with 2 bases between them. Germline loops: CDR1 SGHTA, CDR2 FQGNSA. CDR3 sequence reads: CASSLVSYEQYF. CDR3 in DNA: TGTGCCAGCAGCTTAGTATCCTACGAGCAGTACTTC. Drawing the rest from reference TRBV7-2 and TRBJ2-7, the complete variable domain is GAGVSQSPSNKVTEKGKDVELRCDPISGHTALYWYRQSLGQGLEFLIYFQGNSAPDKSGLPSDRFSAERTGGSVSTLTIQRTQQEDSAVYLCASSLVSYEQYFGPGTRLTVT.

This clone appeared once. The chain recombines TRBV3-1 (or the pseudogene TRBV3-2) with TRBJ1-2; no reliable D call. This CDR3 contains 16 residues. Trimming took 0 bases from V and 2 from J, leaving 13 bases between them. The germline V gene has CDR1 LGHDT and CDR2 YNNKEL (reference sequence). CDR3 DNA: TGTGCCAGCAGCCAAGATTTGGTGGCCCGCAACTATGGCTACACCTTC. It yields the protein CASSQDLVARNYGYTF.

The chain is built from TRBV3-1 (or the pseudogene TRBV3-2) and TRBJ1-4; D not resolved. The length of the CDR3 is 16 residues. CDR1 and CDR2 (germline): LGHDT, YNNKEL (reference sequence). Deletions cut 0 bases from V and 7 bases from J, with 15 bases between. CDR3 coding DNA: TGTGCCAGCAGCCAAGAACTGGATTCCCCAGGTGAAAAACTGTTTTTT. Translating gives CASSQELDSPGEKLFF.

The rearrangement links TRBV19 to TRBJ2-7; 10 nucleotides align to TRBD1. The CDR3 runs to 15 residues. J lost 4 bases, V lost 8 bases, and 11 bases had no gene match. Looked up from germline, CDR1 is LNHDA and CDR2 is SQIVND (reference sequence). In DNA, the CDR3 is TGTGCCAGTCAGCCGGGACAGGGGTTTTTTTACGAGCAGTACTTC. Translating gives CASQPGQGFFYEQYF.

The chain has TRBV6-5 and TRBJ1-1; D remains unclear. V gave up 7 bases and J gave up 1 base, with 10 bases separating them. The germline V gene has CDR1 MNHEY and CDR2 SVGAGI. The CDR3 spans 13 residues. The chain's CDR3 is CASTWRSNTEAFF. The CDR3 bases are TGTGCCAGCACGTGGCGGTCGAACACTGAAGCTTTCTTT.

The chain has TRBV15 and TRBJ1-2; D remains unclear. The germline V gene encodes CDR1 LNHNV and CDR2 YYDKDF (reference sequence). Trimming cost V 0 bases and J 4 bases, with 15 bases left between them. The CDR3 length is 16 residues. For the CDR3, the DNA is TGTGCCACCAGCAGAGATTCTGGGAGGCTCGGCTATGGCTACACCTTC. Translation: CATSRDSGRLGYGYTF.

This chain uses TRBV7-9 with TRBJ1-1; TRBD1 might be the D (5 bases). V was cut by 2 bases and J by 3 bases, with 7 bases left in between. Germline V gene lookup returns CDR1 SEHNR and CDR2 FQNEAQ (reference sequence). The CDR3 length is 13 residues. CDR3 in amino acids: CASSLLTDTEAFF. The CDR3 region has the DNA TGTGCCAGCAGCTTATTGACAGACACTGAAGCTTTCTTT.

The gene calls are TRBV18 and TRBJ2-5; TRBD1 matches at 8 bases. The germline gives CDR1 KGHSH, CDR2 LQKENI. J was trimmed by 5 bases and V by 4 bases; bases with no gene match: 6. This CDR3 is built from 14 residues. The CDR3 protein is CASSRAGGSETQYF. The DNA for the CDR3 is TGTGCCAGCTCACGGGCAGGGGGCAGTGAGACCCAGTACTTC.

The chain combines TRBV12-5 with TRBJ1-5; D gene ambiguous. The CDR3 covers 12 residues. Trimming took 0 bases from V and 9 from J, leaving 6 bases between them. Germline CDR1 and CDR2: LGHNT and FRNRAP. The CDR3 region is CASGLVHSPQHF. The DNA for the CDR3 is TGTGCTAGTGGTTTGGTACATTCGCCCCAGCATTTT.

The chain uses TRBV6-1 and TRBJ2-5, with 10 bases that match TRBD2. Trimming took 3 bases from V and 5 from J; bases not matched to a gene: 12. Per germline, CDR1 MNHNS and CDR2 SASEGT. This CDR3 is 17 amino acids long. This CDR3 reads CASSDENLSGGRETQYF. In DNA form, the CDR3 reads TGTGCCAGCAGTGACGAGAACCTTAGCGGGGGGCGGGAGACCCAGTACTTC.

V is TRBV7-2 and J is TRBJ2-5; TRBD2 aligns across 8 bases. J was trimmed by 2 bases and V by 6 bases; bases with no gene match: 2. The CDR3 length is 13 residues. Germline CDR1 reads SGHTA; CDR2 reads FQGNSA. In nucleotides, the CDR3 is TGTGCCAGCAGACTAGCGGTGCAAGAGACCCAGTACTTC. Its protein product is CASRLAVQETQYF.

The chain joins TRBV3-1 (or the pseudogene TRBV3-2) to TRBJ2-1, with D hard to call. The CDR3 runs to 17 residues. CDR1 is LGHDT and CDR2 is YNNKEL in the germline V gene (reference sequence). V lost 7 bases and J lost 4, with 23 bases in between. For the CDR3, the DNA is TGTGCCAGCACCACCAAGATCAGCAGGTGCCCGTACAATGAGCAGTTCTTC. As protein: CASTTKISRCPYNEQFF.

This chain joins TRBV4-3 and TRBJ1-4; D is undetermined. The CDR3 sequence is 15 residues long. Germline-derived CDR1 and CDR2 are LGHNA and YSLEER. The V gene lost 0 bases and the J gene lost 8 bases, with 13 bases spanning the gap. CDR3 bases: TGCGCCAGCAGCCAAGATAGGAGTCGGAAGGAAAAACTGTTTTTT. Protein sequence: CASSQDRSRKEKLFF.

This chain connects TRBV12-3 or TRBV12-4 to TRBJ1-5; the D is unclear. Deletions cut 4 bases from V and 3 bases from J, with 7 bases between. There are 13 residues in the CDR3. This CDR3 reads CASSSRVNQPQHF. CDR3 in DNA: TGTGCCAGCAGTTCCCGGGTCAATCAGCCCCAGCATTTT.

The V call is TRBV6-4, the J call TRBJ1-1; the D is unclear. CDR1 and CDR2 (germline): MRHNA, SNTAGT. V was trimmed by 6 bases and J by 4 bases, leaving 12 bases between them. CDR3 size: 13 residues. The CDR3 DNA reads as TGTGCCAGCAGAGTCAACCAGGCCACTGAAGCTTTCTTT. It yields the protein CASRVNQATEAFF.

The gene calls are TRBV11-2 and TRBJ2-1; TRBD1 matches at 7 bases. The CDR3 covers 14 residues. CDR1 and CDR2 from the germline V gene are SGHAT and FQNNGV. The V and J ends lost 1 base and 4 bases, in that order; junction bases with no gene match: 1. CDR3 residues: CASSLGDSYNEQFF. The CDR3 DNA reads TGTGCCAGCAGCTTAGGGGACAGTTACAATGAGCAGTTCTTC.

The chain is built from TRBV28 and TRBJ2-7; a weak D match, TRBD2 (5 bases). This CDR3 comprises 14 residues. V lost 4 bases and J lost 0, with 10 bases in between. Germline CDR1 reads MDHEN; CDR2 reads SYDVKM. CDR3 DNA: TGTGCCAGCAGTTATCCGGGGAACTCCTACGAGCAGTACTTC. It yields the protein CASSYPGNSYEQYF.

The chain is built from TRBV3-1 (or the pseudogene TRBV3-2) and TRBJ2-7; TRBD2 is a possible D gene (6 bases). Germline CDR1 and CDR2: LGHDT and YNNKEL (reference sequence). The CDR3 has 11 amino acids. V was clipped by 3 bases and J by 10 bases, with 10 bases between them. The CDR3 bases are TGTGCCAGCAGCCAGGACTACGGACAGTACTTC. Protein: CASSQDYGQYF.

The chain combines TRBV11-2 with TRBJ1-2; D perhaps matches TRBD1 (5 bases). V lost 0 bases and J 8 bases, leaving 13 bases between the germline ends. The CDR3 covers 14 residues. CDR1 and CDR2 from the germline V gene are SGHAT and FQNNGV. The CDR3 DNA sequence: TGTGCCAGCAGCTTAGATGGCGGGGCCGGGGGCTACACCTTC. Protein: CASSLDGGAGGYTF.

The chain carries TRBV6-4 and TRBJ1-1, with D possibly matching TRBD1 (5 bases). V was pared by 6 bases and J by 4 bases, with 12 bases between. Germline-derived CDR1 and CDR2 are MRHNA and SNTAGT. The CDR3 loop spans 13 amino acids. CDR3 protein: CASSRSQGTEAFF. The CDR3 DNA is TGTGCCAGCAGCAGGTCCCAGGGCACTGAAGCTTTCTTT.

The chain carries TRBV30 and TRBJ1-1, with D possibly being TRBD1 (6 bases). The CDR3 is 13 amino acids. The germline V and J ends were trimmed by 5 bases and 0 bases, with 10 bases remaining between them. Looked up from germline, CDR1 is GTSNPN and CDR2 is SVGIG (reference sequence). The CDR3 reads CAWSGQMNTEAFF. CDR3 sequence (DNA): TGTGCCTGGTCTGGACAGATGAACACTGAAGCTTTCTTT.

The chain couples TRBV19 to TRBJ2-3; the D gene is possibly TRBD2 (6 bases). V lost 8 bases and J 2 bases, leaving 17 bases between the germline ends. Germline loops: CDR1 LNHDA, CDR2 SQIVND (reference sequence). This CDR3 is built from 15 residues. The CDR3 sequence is CASVGGVKLTDTQYF. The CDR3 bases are TGTGCCAGTGTCGGCGGGGTGAAGCTCACAGATACGCAGTATTTT.

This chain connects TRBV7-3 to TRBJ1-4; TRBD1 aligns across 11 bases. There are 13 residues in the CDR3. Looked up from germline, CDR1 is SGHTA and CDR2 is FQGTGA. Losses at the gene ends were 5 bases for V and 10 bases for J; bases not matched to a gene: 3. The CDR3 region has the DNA TGTGCCAGCAGCCCGGGACAGGGGGGAAAACTGTTTTTT. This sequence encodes CASSPGQGGKLFF. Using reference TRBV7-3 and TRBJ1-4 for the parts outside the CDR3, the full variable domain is GAGVSQTPSNKVTEKGKYVELRCDPISGHTALYWYRQSLGQGPEFLIYFQGTGAADDSGLPNDRFFAVRPEGSVSTLKIQRTERGDSAVYLCASSPGQGGKLFFGSGTQLSVL.

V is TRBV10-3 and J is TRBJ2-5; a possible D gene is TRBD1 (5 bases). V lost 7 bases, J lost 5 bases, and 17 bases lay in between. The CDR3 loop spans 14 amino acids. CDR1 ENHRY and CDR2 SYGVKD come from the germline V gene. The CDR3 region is CAIKRTPTMETQYF. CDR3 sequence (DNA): TGTGCCATCAAAAGGACACCGACAATGGAGACCCAGTACTTC.

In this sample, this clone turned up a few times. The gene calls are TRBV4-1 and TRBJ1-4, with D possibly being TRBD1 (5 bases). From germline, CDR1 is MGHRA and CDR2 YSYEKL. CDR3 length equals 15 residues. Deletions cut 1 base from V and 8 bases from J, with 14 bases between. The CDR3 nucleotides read TGCGCCAGCAGCCAAGGAGGGGAGGGATGGGAAAAACTGTTTTTT. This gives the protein CASSQGGEGWEKLFF.

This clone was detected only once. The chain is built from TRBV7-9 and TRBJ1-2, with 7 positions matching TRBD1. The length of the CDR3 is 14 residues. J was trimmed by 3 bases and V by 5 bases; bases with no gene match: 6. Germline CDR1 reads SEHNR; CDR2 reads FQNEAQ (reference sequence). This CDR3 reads CASSLRGTDYGYTF. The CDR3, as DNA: TGTGCCAGCAGCCTCCGGGGGACAGACTATGGCTACACCTTC.

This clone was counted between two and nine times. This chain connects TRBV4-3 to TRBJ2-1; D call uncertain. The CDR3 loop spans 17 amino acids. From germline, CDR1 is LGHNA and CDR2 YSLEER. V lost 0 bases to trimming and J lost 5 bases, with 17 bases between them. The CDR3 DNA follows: TGCGCCAGCAGCCAAGAGGAATACATAAGAGGCCACAATGAGCAGTTCTTC. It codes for CASSQEEYIRGHNEQFF.